This T cell receptor beta chain was captured by sequencing in a study of molecular identifiers for immune sequencing clone quantification. Turning to the study itself: In replicates, the authors split RNA from roughly 18,000 or 92,000 naive CD8 cells five ways and sequenced four. Findings and caveats of the study: Among effectors, clones above 20 RNA copies held over 97% of molecules; among naive cells, under 1%. Highly expanded clone sizes could be underestimated by identical TCR molecules that share a barcode.

MiXCR, applied by TCRdb to the PCR reads, yields one record per CDR3 protein. Among 460,000 or so distinct CDR3 sequences, approximately 25% were seen once, and the ten largest hold 0.7% to 0.9%. The sample holds many counts of this clonotype. The antigen remains unidentified. CDR1 is SGHAT, CDR2 FQNNGV, per germline. The CDR3 has 15 amino acids. Trimming pared 1 base from V and 0 bases from J, leaving 7 bases between. The authors gated naive CD8 T cells as CD8+CD4-CCR7+CD45RA+ for sorting. The TCR comes from a human donor in good health. Some libraries in this study had Jurkat cell RNA spiked in. What was sequenced was naive CD8+ T cells from blood, with Jurkat cell RNA spiked in. Subset indicated: FACS-sorted CD8+CD4-CCR7+CD45RA+ naive T cells. This chain links TRBV11-2 with TRBJ2-1, with TRBD1 as a possible D gene (5 bases). CDR3 sequence (DNA): TGTGCCAGCAGCTTAGGACAGTACTCCTACAATGAGCAGTTCTTC. This sequence encodes CASSLGQYSYNEQFF.